The 24 T cell receptor beta chains reported below all come from one sample, sequenced in a study of regulatory T cells in long-lasting Graves disease (dated by TCRdb to the early 2020s). The library was produced with multiplex PCR. TCRdb lists the instrument as Illumina HiSeq 4000. TCR beta libraries were built with iRepertoire HTBI primers and Arm-PCR amplification of CDR3 regions. TCRdb took the public reads, trimmed them with fastp at Q25, ran MiXCR for clone calling and kept in-frame beta chains. Merged by CDR3 protein, the rows form single entries marked with the most common genes and DNA. In all, the sample holds approximately 500,000 distinct CDR3 sequences, and around a fifth of those were seen once. Together, the top ten hold 7.1% of the sample. The time point label of this sample denotes: persistent/refractory GD, antithyroid drugs over 5 years with positive TRAb. For both TCR sequencing and RNA sequencing, RNA was extracted from PBMCs in TRIzol.

Sequencing used peripheral blood mononuclear cells (PBMCs), obtained when the disease was refractory, from a patient treated with antithyroid drugs. The source is a female donor with Graves disease.

This clonotype was recorded at least ten times. The V call is TRBV28, the J call TRBJ2-7, with 8 bases fitting TRBD2. CDR1 MDHEN and CDR2 SYDVKM come from the germline V gene. The trim removed 10 bases at V and 0 bases at J, leaving 5 bases unmatched. This CDR3 has 13 residues. The CDR3 is CATHGTSSYEQYF. The CDR3 DNA reads as TGTGCCACACATGGGACTAGCTCCTACGAGCAGTACTTC.

This clonotype has ten or more counts. V is TRBV7-2 and J is TRBJ1-2, with 7 nucleotides matching TRBD1. The V gene end was trimmed by 5 bases and the J gene end by 4 bases; junction bases not matched to a gene: 7. Germline V gene lookup returns CDR1 SGHTA and CDR2 FQGNSA. This CDR3 contains 14 residues. This CDR3 reads CASSLDRAIYGYTF. The CDR3 nucleotides read TGTGCCAGCAGCCTAGACAGGGCAATCTATGGCTACACCTTC.

In its sample, this clonotype was seen many times. The chain uses TRBV6-5 and TRBJ1-2; the D is unclear. The CDR3 spans 14 residues. The V gene's germline CDR1 is MNHEY and CDR2 SVGAGI. Trimming removed 3 bases from V and 4 bases from J, with 12 bases in between. The CDR3 loop reads CASSYEQFGYGYTF. The CDR3 bases are TGTGCCAGCAGTTATGAACAGTTTGGCTATGGCTACACCTTC.

Note on this clonotype: At one end the junction does not follow the germline gene, possibly because of a read error. The chain joins TRBV6-1 to TRBJ1-1; 7 nucleotides line up with TRBD1. Per the germline V gene, CDR1 is MNHNS and CDR2 is SASEGT. The CDR3 covers 13 residues. In nucleotides, the CDR3 is TGTGCCAGCAGTGGACAGGGAAACACTGAAGCTCTCTTT. This codes for CASSGQGNTEALF.

This clonotype was recorded at least ten times. The rearrangement uses TRBV20-1 and TRBJ1-6; D is possibly TRBD1 (5 bases). V shed 3 bases and J shed 10 bases, with 10 bases lying between them. CDR1 and CDR2 from the germline V gene are DFQATT and SNEGSKA (reference sequence). CDR3 length equals 12 residues. DNA for the CDR3: TGCAGTGCTAGGGGGGGGGACTCACCCCTCCACTTT. Its protein is CSARGGDSPLHF.

This clonotype was recorded many times. The CDR3, as DNA: TGTGCCAGTAGTAACCCCCCGGGACTAGCGGGAGTCGAGCAGTACTTC. It is translated as CASSNPPGLAGVEQYF. The V and J genes are TRBV19 and TRBJ2-7, with 14 bases identical to TRBD2. Germline V gene lookup returns CDR1 LNHDA and CDR2 SQIVND (reference sequence). This CDR3 spans 16 amino acids. J gave up 6 bases and V 4 bases, and 8 bases lay outside the gene matches.

This clonotype was observed at least ten times. The chain has TRBV5-1 and TRBJ1-5; no reliable D call. The CDR3 length is 15 residues. The V gene's germline CDR1 is SGHRS and CDR2 YFSETQ. Trimming pared 3 bases from V and 4 bases from J, leaving 14 bases between. CDR3 region: CASSSGDGPNQPQHF. CDR3 nucleotides: TGCGCCAGCAGCTCGGGAGACGGCCCTAATCAGCCCCAGCATTTT. Complete variable domain (other parts from reference TRBV5-1 and TRBJ1-5): KAGVTQTPRYLIKTRGQQVTLSCSPISGHRSVSWYQQTPGQGLQFLFEYFSETQRNKGNFPGRFSGRQFSNSRSEMNVSTLELGDSALYLCASSSGDGPNQPQHFGDGTRLSIL.

This clonotype was seen once. The genes are TRBV28 and TRBJ2-3; maybe TRBD1 (6 bases). This CDR3 spans 15 amino acids. V was pared by 5 bases and J by 3 bases, with 15 bases between. Germline lookup yields CDR1 MDHEN and CDR2 SYDVKM. The CDR3 is CASSPWTVLTDTQYF. CDR3 coding DNA: TGTGCCAGCAGTCCGTGGACAGTCCTAACAGATACGCAGTATTTT.

The chain couples TRBV19 to TRBJ1-1; possibly TRBD1 for D (5 bases). CDR1 and CDR2 (germline): LNHDA, SQIVND (reference sequence). V gave up 6 bases and J gave up 5 bases, with 16 bases separating them. The CDR3 covers 14 residues. This CDR3 is CASSPWGGRTEAFF. CDR3 nucleotides: TGTGCCAGTAGCCCGTGGGGGGGGAGGACTGAAGCTTTCTTT. Complete variable domain (other parts from reference TRBV19 and TRBJ1-1): DGGITQSPKYLFRKEGQNVTLSCEQNLNHDAMYWYRQDPGQGLRLIYYSQIVNDFQKGDIAEGYSVSREKKESFPLTVTSAQKNPTAFYLCASSPWGGRTEAFFGQGTRLTVV.

The CDR3 DNA sequence: TGTGCCAGCAGCTTAGCGGGGACAGGCCGTCATAACTATGGCTACACCTTC. The encoded protein is CASSLAGTGRHNYGYTF. This sequence joins TRBV7-9 and TRBJ1-2; TRBD1 aligns across 8 bases. The CDR3 consists of 17 residues. The germline V gene encodes CDR1 SEHNR and CDR2 FQNEAQ (reference sequence). The V and J ends lost 0 bases and 1 base, in that order; junction bases with no gene match: 7.

J is TRBJ1-5 and V is TRBV27; 7 bases are shared with TRBD1. The J segment lost 2 bases and the V segment lost 6 bases, leaving 7 bases of the junction unmatched. The germline V gene has CDR1 MNHEY and CDR2 SMNVEV (reference sequence). The CDR3 has 15 residues. CDR3 amino acids: CASSALTGGNQPQHF. The CDR3 DNA is TGTGCCAGCAGCGCCCTTACAGGGGGCAATCAGCCCCAGCATTTT.

The chain joins TRBV6-2 or TRBV6-3 to TRBJ1-5, with TRBD1 matching over 11 bases. Germline loops: CDR1 MNHEY, CDR2 SVGEGT. This CDR3 is 20 amino acids long. The V segment lost 3 bases and the J segment 2 bases; nucleotides outside the gene matches: 15. CDR3 region: CASSYTISGQGELGNQPQHF. CDR3 in DNA: TGTGCCAGCAGTTATACTATATCGGGACAGGGGGAATTAGGCAATCAGCCCCAGCATTTT.

As to this clonotype: One end of the junction varies from germline; a read error may be responsible. V and J are TRBV6-1 and TRBJ2-7; D possibly matches TRBD1 or TRBD2 (6 bases each). The CDR3 is 17 residues long. Germline CDR1 MNHNS, CDR2 SASEGT. CDR3 sequence: CASGEVQGTGSSYEQYF. The CDR3 DNA reads as TGTGCCAGCGGTGAAGTCCAGGGGACTGGGAGCTCCTACGAGCAGTACTTC.

The chain employs TRBV6-1 and TRBJ2-5, with D perhaps matching TRBD2 (5 bases). The assigned J gene may be wrong: the sequence end matches TRBJ2-1 better. CDR1 MNHNS and CDR2 SASEGT come from the germline V gene. The CDR3 spans 12 residues. In DNA, the CDR3 is TGTGCCAGCAGAAAAACTAGATTTGAGCAGTTCTTC. It encodes CASRKTRFEQFF.

This clonotype showed up many times. The chain has TRBV20-1 and TRBJ2-5; D unclear. Deletions cut 8 bases from V and 5 bases from J, with 9 bases between. Per the germline V gene, CDR1 is DFQATT and CDR2 is SNEGSKA (reference sequence). The CDR3 sequence is 10 residues long. For the CDR3, the DNA is TGCAGTCTGCTGGGGGAGACCCAGTACTTC. It yields the protein CSLLGETQYF.

This clonotype was counted a few times. The V gene is TRBV20-1, the J gene TRBJ1-6; no clear D. The CDR3 spans 13 residues. CDR1 is DFQATT, CDR2 SNEGSKA, per germline (reference sequence). The V end was cut by 3 bases, the J end by 10 bases, with 13 bases between. Here the CDR3 reads CSARGPVGSPLHF. The CDR3 DNA reads TGCAGTGCTAGGGGTCCCGTTGGCTCACCCCTCCACTTT.

This clonotype was recorded many times. The genes are TRBV20-1 and TRBJ1-2; possibly TRBD1 for D (5 bases). The germline V and J ends were trimmed by 1 base and 0 bases, with 15 bases remaining between them. The CDR3 runs to 16 residues. Germline V gives CDR1 DFQATT, CDR2 SNEGSKA (reference sequence). CDR3 in amino acids: CSARVPPPDTNYGYTF. As DNA, the CDR3 is TGCAGTGCTAGAGTACCCCCTCCGGACACTAACTATGGCTACACCTTC.

This clonotype appeared many times. The gene calls are TRBV11-2 and TRBJ2-7; no reliable D call. CDR1 and CDR2 (germline): SGHAT, FQNNGV. Deletions cut 1 base from V and 4 bases from J, with 14 bases between. The CDR3 is 15 amino acids. The CDR3 nucleotides are TGTGCCAGCAGCTTAGGCGCTTCGTGGGCGTACGAGCAGTACTTC. Amino acids: CASSLGASWAYEQYF.

The table lists this clonotype with many counts. The chain links TRBV6-5 to TRBJ1-1; D is uncertain. The ends were cut back, 4 bases at V and 0 bases at J, with 6 bases in the middle. The CDR3 has 13 amino acids. Germline-derived CDR1 and CDR2 are MNHEY and SVGAGI. CDR3: CASSFTLNTEAFF. The CDR3 DNA follows: TGTGCCAGCAGTTTTACATTGAACACTGAAGCTTTCTTT.

This clonotype was recorded at least ten times. This CDR3 reads CASSLYPGEETQYF. The DNA of the CDR3 is TGTGCCAGCAGTTTATATCCAGGGGAGGAGACCCAGTACTTC. The V gene is TRBV28, the J gene TRBJ2-5; a possible D gene is TRBD1 (6 bases). The CDR3 has 14 residues. The germline CDR1 and CDR2 sequences are MDHEN and SYDVKM. Trimming took 1 base from V and 5 from J, leaving 11 bases between them.

In this sample, this clonotype turned up many times. Here the CDR3 reads CASRGQDNYGYTF. Written as DNA, the CDR3 is TGTGCCAGCAGAGGACAAGACAACTATGGCTACACCTTC. The chain has TRBV2 and TRBJ1-2, with a weak D call TRBD1 (5 bases). V was clipped by 6 bases and J by 2 bases, with 10 bases between them. CDR3 length equals 13 residues. In germline, CDR1 is SNHLY, CDR2 FYNNEI.

This clonotype was recorded once. This clone may be a read error of a much larger clone one base away. The rearrangement joins TRBV6-9 to TRBJ2-7, with D possibly TRBD1 on 6 matching bases. Germline V gene data show CDR1 as MNHGY and CDR2 as SVAAGI. This CDR3 contains 15 residues. V lost 3 bases and J 3 bases, leaving 15 bases between the germline ends. CDR3 coding DNA: TGTGCCAGCAGTTACTCCATGACAGGCCTCTACGAGCAGTACTTC. Residues: CASSYSMTGLYEQYF.

This clonotype was counted only a few times. The genes are TRBV6-5 and TRBJ2-4; TRBD1 matches at 7 bases. This CDR3 region has 18 residues. The germline V gene encodes CDR1 MNHEY and CDR2 SVGAGI. J gave up 2 bases and V 2 bases, and 12 bases lay outside the gene matches. The CDR3 loop is CASSYGSGQPGTKNIQYF. The DNA of the CDR3 is TGTGCCAGCAGTTACGGATCGGGACAGCCCGGGACCAAAAACATTCAGTACTTC.

This clonotype was seen more than once but under ten times. The rearrangement joins TRBV9 to TRBJ2-6, with TRBD2 identical over 10 bases. V gave up 2 bases and J gave up 1 base; unmatched junction bases: 9. The germline CDR1 and CDR2 sequences are SGDLS and YYNGEE. The CDR3 covers 19 residues. CDR3 sequence: CASSVEASGSGSGANVLTF. In DNA form, the CDR3 reads TGTGCCAGCAGCGTTGAGGCTAGCGGGAGTGGTTCTGGGGCCAACGTCCTGACTTTC.